This T cell receptor (beta chain) was profiled in a study of blood T cell repertoires in COVID-19. TCRdb keeps only in-frame clones here, not all; method: immunoSEQ multiplex PCR. The profile covers over 350,000 clones, with about 89% appearing a single time and 0.86% taken by the ten largest. CDR1 and CDR2 (germline): SGHNT, YYREEE (reference sequence). CDR3 length equals 12 residues. The ends were cut back, 3 bases at V and 4 bases at J, with 7 bases in the middle. Sequencing was performed on PBMCs or T cells enriched from blood (not recorded which). The TCR comes from a woman aged 40 to 55 who had been exposed to COVID-19. The rearrangement joins TRBV5-4 to TRBJ1-2, with D possibly TRBD1 on 6 matching bases. CDR3 sequence: CASSSDSYGYTF. The CDR3 DNA is TGTGCCAGCAGCTCGGACAGCTATGGCTACACCTTC.